This TCR beta chain was captured in a study of blood T cell repertoires in COVID-19 (TCRdb year 2020). A note on the overall study: Samples covering the acute and convalescent phases of COVID-19 were provided by collaborators in the United States, Italy and Spain. The repertoires were released in a freely available public database intended as a resource for research on the immune response to SARS-CoV-2. Sample metadata almost always included a de-identified subject ID, COVID-19 status, age in years and sex. The dataset comprised deeply sampled blood TCRbeta repertoires from subjects exposed to, actively infected with, or recovered from COVID-19. Where available, HLA class I and class II types were taken from metadata supplied by the sample provider and were not determined by assay-based typing. Samples came from the ongoing ImmuneRACE study (first 160 participants) plus 1,254 subjects from 6 global collaborators. The material from the prospective study consisted of cDNA or gDNA derived from T cells, B-cell-depleted T cells, or PBMCs.

Comments on this clone: Its recognized antigen is unknown. Base qualities were left out, and no much larger clone turns up one base away.

Participants in the prospective study were enrolled through a virtual design, were aged 18 to 89 years, and lived in 24 United States geographic areas. In the prospective study, cohorts were assigned on the basis of participant-reported clinical history obtained from a screening survey and a study questionnaire. Each participant in the prospective study had whole blood, serum and a nasopharyngeal or oropharyngeal swab collected by mobile phlebotomists. Prospective study participants could optionally give additional blood draws and questionnaires over an approximately two-month period. Before DNA extraction, blood samples from the prospective study were shipped at room temperature or frozen. CDR3 length: 15 amino acids, cysteine to phenylalanine. The entry retains the CDR3 DNA only, 45 bases that are in frame from base 1. Ends trimmed: V by 0 bases, J by 6 bases; bases unmatched to a gene: 3. Sequences LGHNA (CDR1) and YNFKEQ (CDR2) are obtained from the germline V gene.

TCRbeta CDR3 regions were amplified from genomic DNA by means of the immunoSEQ Assay, a bias-controlled multiplex PCR. Processing in the source paper ran as follows. Nucleated cell counts per sample were estimated from amplification of reference gene primers within the assay. To quantify the absolute abundance of each unique TCRbeta CDR3 rearrangement, sequence reads were collapsed and filtered. Productive Simpson clonality was computed per sample as the square root of Simpson's diversity index over productive rearrangements. This is the immuneACCESS table as TCRdb keeps it, with only in-frame sequences that have V and J called. A part of the clones is gone; compared with another copy, unresolved V genes explain less than half, and the rest is unexplained. The DNA was the basis for D and trimming; V, J and clone size are from that table. The sample table shows a few hundred thousand clones, and around 80% are seen once. The ten largest clones represent 3.5% to 5% of the sample.

The study at large found these results: The amount of clinical and demographic metadata varied by source and participant and was provided uncurated.

The sequence links TRBV4-2 to TRBJ2-1, with 9 bases aligning to TRBD2. The sequence derives from a man aged 25-45 years with acute COVID-19. Sequences were obtained from PBMCs or T cells enriched from blood (not recorded which). The sequence in DNA is TGTGCCAGCAGCCAAGAGGCTAGCGGGGCCAATGAGCAGTTCTTC. Translation gives CASSQEASGANEQFF.